Presented here are 29 T cell receptor beta chains from one specimen sequenced in a study of T cells in Graves' hyperthyroidism and ophthalmopathy. Researchers took RNA transcripts and amplified the TCR beta CDR3 regions from them. The HTBI primer set was used in a first-round RT-PCR of the TCR CDR3. MiXCR was run by TCRdb on the multiplex PCR reads, yielding one entry per CDR3 protein. In the table there are around 520,000 distinct CDR3 sequences, approximately 25% of which are singletons. Sequenced: blood. These receptors came from a woman aged 25 to 39 with Graves' ophthalmopathy.

V is TRBV7-8 and J is TRBJ2-7; 10 bases are shared with TRBD2. The CDR3 length is 13 residues. Germline loops: CDR1 SGHVS, CDR2 FQNEAQ. The chain's CDR3 is CASSLRGPGLAYV. The CDR3, as DNA: TGTGCCAGCAGCTTAAGAGGGCCGGGACTAGCGTATGTC.

The chain carries TRBV6-5 and TRBJ1-2, with 8 bases fitting TRBD1. V lost 4 bases and J lost 6; bases outside the gene matches: 10. The CDR3 has 15 residues. The germline gives CDR1 MNHEY, CDR2 SVGAGI. The CDR3 nucleotides read TGTGCCAGCAGTTCCCCCGACAGGGGCGCCCATGGCTACACCTTC. This translates into CASSSPDRGAHGYTF.

V gene TRBV6-1 combines with J gene TRBJ1-1; D uncertain. The V end was cut by 6 bases, the J end by 4 bases, with 12 bases between. This CDR3 is built from 13 residues. Germline V lookup: CDR1 MNHNS, CDR2 SASEGT. In nucleotides, the CDR3 is TGTGCCAGCAGAGCCCTAGGAGGCACTGAAGCTTTCTTT. Translating gives CASRALGGTEAFF.

This clonotype was seen many times. This chain connects TRBV13 to TRBJ2-7; possibly TRBD1 or TRBD2 for D (5 bases each). This CDR3 comprises 18 residues. V lost 1 base to trimming and J lost 5 bases, with 24 bases between them. Germline-derived CDR1 and CDR2 are PRHDT and FYEKMQ (reference sequence). The CDR3 is CASSLVGKDILGLHEQYF. In nucleotides, the CDR3 is TGTGCCAGCAGCTTAGTCGGGAAGGACATTTTAGGCTTACACGAGCAGTACTTC.

This clonotype appeared many times. The chain recombines TRBV29-1 with TRBJ1-1, with TRBD1 matching 9 bases. Germline CDR1 is SQVTM and CDR2 is ANQGSEA. The CDR3 length is 15 residues. V was clipped by 5 bases and J by 9 bases; unmatched bases: 16. This CDR3 is CSVRLGDRVAWKAFF. The CDR3 bases are TGCAGCGTTCGTCTAGGGGACAGGGTAGCTTGGAAAGCTTTCTTT.

The chain has TRBV28 and TRBJ1-1; D unresolved. This CDR3 comprises 15 residues. V was clipped by 6 bases and J by 1 base, with 15 bases between them. Germline CDR1 and CDR2: MDHEN and SYDVKM. The CDR3 region is CASSLPGRQNTEAFF. For the CDR3, the DNA is TGTGCCAGCAGCCTCCCCGGACGGCAGAACACTGAAGCTTTCTTT.

The sample holds many counts of this clonotype. The CDR3 sequence is CSAGVGQLSGEAFF. The CDR3 DNA is TGCAGTGCTGGGGTGGGACAGCTTTCCGGTGAAGCTTTCTTT. The chain has TRBV20-1 and TRBJ1-1; 7 bases fit TRBD1. The CDR3 runs to 14 residues. Losses at the gene ends were 5 bases for V and 7 bases for J; bases not matched to a gene: 13. Germline V lookup: CDR1 DFQATT, CDR2 SNEGSKA (reference sequence).

This chain connects TRBV29-1 to TRBJ2-6; 8 bases agree with TRBD1. In germline, CDR1 is SQVTM, CDR2 ANQGSEA. The CDR3 has 15 residues. Losses at the gene ends were 3 bases for V and 4 bases for J; bases not matched to a gene: 5. The DNA of the CDR3 is TGCAGCGTTGAGACAGGGGAGTCCGGGGCCAACGTCCTGACTTTC. Protein: CSVETGESGANVLTF.

A remark on this clonotype: At one end, the junction sequence differs from germline, possibly due to a read error. The V gene is TRBV7-9, the J gene TRBJ1-1, with TRBD1 as a possible D gene (5 bases). The CDR3 has 12 residues. CDR1 is SEHNR and CDR2 is FQNEAQ in the germline V gene (reference sequence). In nucleotides, the CDR3 is TGTGCCAGCAGCTTGGATGGGACTGAATCTTTCTTT. Residues: CASSLDGTESFF.

There are many counts of this clonotype. The chain joins TRBV29-1 to TRBJ1-2; tentative D call: TRBD1 (5 bases). Germline V gene lookup returns CDR1 SQVTM and CDR2 ANQGSEA. There are 12 residues in the CDR3. With 3 bases removed from V and 8 bases from J, the gap between germline ends came to 13 bases. In DNA form, the CDR3 reads TGCAGCGTTGATCGGGGGGTATGGGGCTACACCTTC. It translates to CSVDRGVWGYTF.

The rearrangement uses TRBV30 and TRBJ1-1; no reliable D call. The ends were cut back, 0 bases at V and 0 bases at J, with 20 bases in the middle. This CDR3 spans 18 amino acids. Looked up from germline, CDR1 is GTSNPN and CDR2 is SVGIG (reference sequence). CDR3 sequence: CAWSVGRIRIFMNTEAFF. The CDR3 DNA reads as TGTGCCTGGAGTGTTGGACGTATCCGAATTTTTATGAACACTGAAGCTTTCTTT.

This chain joins TRBV9 and TRBJ1-2; possibly TRBD1 for D (6 bases). V was shortened by 1 base and J by 3 bases, with 10 bases between the two germline ends. In germline, CDR1 is SGDLS, CDR2 YYNGEE. This CDR3 contains 14 residues. The CDR3 here is CASSVTGTHYGYTF. CDR3 in DNA: TGTGCCAGCAGCGTAACCGGGACACACTATGGCTACACCTTC.

At least ten counts were recorded for this clonotype. The chain links TRBV19 to TRBJ2-2, with D possibly being TRBD1 (5 bases). CDR3 length equals 14 residues. Trimming stripped 6 bases from V and 1 base from J, with 9 bases between. From germline, CDR1 is LNHDA and CDR2 SQIVND (reference sequence). CDR3 nucleotide sequence: TGTGCCAGTAGGGACATCGGGAACACCGGGGAGCTGTTTTTT. It specifies CASRDIGNTGELFF.

This clonotype was picked up many times. Compared with germline, one end of the junction differs, possibly owing to a read error. CDR3 region: CASGFEEVETQYF. CDR3 bases: TGTGCTAGCGGTTTTGAGGAAGTGGAGACCCAGTACTTC. The rearrangement uses TRBV12-5 and TRBJ2-5; D is ambiguous. Germline CDR1 LGHNT, CDR2 FRNRAP. CDR3 length: 13 amino acids.

This clonotype occurred many times. J is TRBJ2-7 and V is TRBV2; D perhaps matches TRBD1 (6 bases). This CDR3 comprises 13 residues. V was trimmed by 3 bases and J by 4 bases, leaving 10 bases between them. Germline values: CDR1 SNHLY, CDR2 FYNNEI. The CDR3 DNA reads as TGTGCCAGCAGTGATGGCAGGGGATACGAGCAGTACTTC. Amino acids: CASSDGRGYEQYF. Using reference TRBV2 and TRBJ2-7 for the parts outside the CDR3, the full variable domain is EPEVTQTPSHQVTQMGQEVILRCVPISNHLYFYWYRQILGQKVEFLVSFYNNEISEKSEIFDDQFSVERPDGSNFTLKIRSTKLEDSAMYFCASSDGRGYEQYFGPGTRLTVT.

The V gene is TRBV29-1, the J gene TRBJ1-3; D remains ambiguous. Germline V lookup: CDR1 SQVTM, CDR2 ANQGSEA. The CDR3 totals 14 residues. Trimming pared 4 bases from V and 4 bases from J, leaving 14 bases between. For the CDR3, the DNA is TGCAGCGTTGGGACGAGCCGGACGGGAAACACCATATATTTT. Encoded protein: CSVGTSRTGNTIYF. The full variable domain, its missing parts supplied by reference TRBV29-1 and TRBJ1-3, is SAVISQKPSRDICQRGTSLTIQCQVDSQVTMMFWYRQQPGQSLTLIATANQGSEATYESGFVIDKFPISRPNLTFSTLTVSNMSPEDSSIYLCSVGTSRTGNTIYFGEGSWLTVV.

This clonotype has at least ten counts. V is TRBV6-5 and J is TRBJ1-1; perhaps TRBD1 as D (5 bases). The V and J ends lost 2 bases and 8 bases respectively, with 9 bases between them. The CDR3 spans 12 residues. CDR1 is MNHEY, CDR2 SVGAGI, per germline. This CDR3 reads CASSYRQGEAFF. In DNA form, the CDR3 reads TGTGCCAGCAGTTACAGGCAGGGAGAAGCTTTCTTT.

The genes are TRBV5-1 and TRBJ1-2, with TRBD1 as a possible D gene (6 bases). Deletions cut 4 bases from V and 0 bases from J, with 16 bases between. The CDR3 extends over 16 amino acids. Germline V gives CDR1 SGHRS, CDR2 YFSETQ. CDR3 coding DNA: TGCGCCAGCAGCCCGAGACTCAGGGGAGCTAACTATGGCTACACCTTC. Encoded protein: CASSPRLRGANYGYTF.

About this clonotype: Since a much larger clone is just one base distant, this may be a read error. The V and J genes are TRBV20-1 and TRBJ2-5, with 13 nucleotides matching TRBD2. Germline CDR1 is DFQATT and CDR2 is SNEGSKA (reference sequence). CDR3 length equals 18 residues. CDR3: CSARITGTSGDAQETKYF. The CDR3, as DNA: TGCAGTGCTAGAATTACCGGGACTAGCGGGGACGCCCAAGAGACCAAGTACTTC.

This rearrangement joins TRBV28 to TRBJ2-7; 8 nucleotides line up with TRBD1. V lost 4 bases to trimming and J lost 5 bases; unmatched junction nucleotides: 7. The V gene's germline CDR1 is MDHEN and CDR2 SYDVKM. This CDR3 spans 14 amino acids. The CDR3 here is CASSSVGQANEQYF. The CDR3 nucleotides are TGTGCCAGCAGTTCCGTGGGACAGGCCAACGAGCAGTACTTC.

A remark on this clonotype: This may be a read error: a much more frequent sequence differs by one nucleotide. This sequence joins TRBV10-3 and TRBJ1-1; D may be TRBD1 (6 bases). The CDR3 covers 15 residues. Germline V gene lookup returns CDR1 ENHRY and CDR2 SYGVKD. The CDR3 DNA reads as TGTGCCAGCAGTGAGTCGAAAGTGGACAGAAGTGAAGCTTTCTTT. Encoded protein: CASSESKVDRSEAFF.

The rearrangement links TRBV28 to TRBJ1-5; a possible D gene is TRBD1 (5 bases). The CDR3 contains 12 residues. Looked up from germline, CDR1 is MDHEN and CDR2 is SYDVKM. Between the trimmed V and J ends, which lost 6 bases and 6 bases, there was a span of 9 bases. DNA of the CDR3: TGTGCCAGCAGACAGGCGTTTCAGCCCCAGCATTTT. Its protein product is CASRQAFQPQHF.

The sample holds many counts of this clonotype. V usage is TRBV6-5 and J usage is TRBJ1-1; no reliable D call. Germline V gene sequence: CDR1 MNHEY, CDR2 SVGAGI. The V and J ends lost 4 bases and 8 bases respectively, with 8 bases between them. The CDR3 covers 11 residues. DNA of the CDR3: TGTGCCAGCAGTTGGGGAAACGAAGCTTTCTTT. Encoded protein: CASSWGNEAFF.

There are many counts of this clonotype. The V and J genes are TRBV7-9 and TRBJ1-1; 9 nucleotides line up with TRBD1. V trimming: 6 bases; J trimming: 1 base; junction bases outside the gene matches: 3. The germline V gene has CDR1 SEHNR and CDR2 FQNEAQ (reference sequence). The CDR3 loop spans 14 amino acids. The CDR3 is CASRQGQGNTEAFF. The DNA of the CDR3 is TGTGCCAGCAGACAGGGACAGGGGAACACTGAAGCTTTCTTT.

This clonotype occurred a few times. In DNA form, the CDR3 reads TGTGCCACCAGCCCCCTAGGGACTAGCGGGGCGAACACCGGGGAGCTGTTTTTT. Protein sequence: CATSPLGTSGANTGELFF. The rearrangement links TRBV24-1 to TRBJ2-2; 13 nucleotides align to TRBD2. Unmatched junction bases numbered 7, after V lost 7 bases and J lost 0 bases. Per germline, CDR1 KGHDR and CDR2 SFDVKD. This CDR3 region has 18 residues.

The chain recombines TRBV6-1 with TRBJ1-2; 7 nucleotides agree with TRBD1. Germline trimming cut 6 bases from V and 2 bases from J; bases unmatched to any gene: 9. The CDR3 is 15 residues long. Looked up from germline, CDR1 is MNHNS and CDR2 is SASEGT. CDR3 in DNA: TGTGCCAGCAGCCATTTTCAGGGGGAAAACTATGGCTACACCTTC. Encoded protein: CASSHFQGENYGYTF.

There are many counts of this clonotype. The chain recombines TRBV20-1 with TRBJ1-5, with unresolved D. The CDR3 covers 13 residues. Germline CDR1 is DFQATT and CDR2 is SNEGSKA (reference sequence). V gave up 6 bases and J gave up 5 bases, with 14 bases separating them. CDR3 in DNA: TGCAGTGCCAGGACCGTAAGGGATCAGCCCCAGCATTTT. It translates to CSARTVRDQPQHF.

This clonotype turned up a few times. This chain connects TRBV7-2 to TRBJ2-2; D not certain. CDR3 length: 13 amino acids. The V end was cut by 4 bases, the J end by 4 bases, with 7 bases between. The V gene's germline CDR1 is SGHTA and CDR2 FQGNSA. The CDR3 reads CASSSHPTGELFF. In DNA form, the CDR3 reads TGTGCCAGCAGCTCCCACCCCACCGGGGAGCTGTTTTTT.

This clonotype came up many times. The chain recombines TRBV6-2 or TRBV6-3 with TRBJ2-3, with 11 positions matching TRBD2. The CDR3 is 19 residues long. CDR1 and CDR2 from the germline V gene are MNHEY and SVGEGT. V lost 1 base, J lost 3 bases, and 12 bases stayed unmatched. The CDR3 reads CASSYFANPSGGRTDTQYF. The CDR3 DNA is TGTGCCAGCAGTTACTTCGCCAACCCTAGCGGGGGGAGGACAGATACGCAGTATTTT.